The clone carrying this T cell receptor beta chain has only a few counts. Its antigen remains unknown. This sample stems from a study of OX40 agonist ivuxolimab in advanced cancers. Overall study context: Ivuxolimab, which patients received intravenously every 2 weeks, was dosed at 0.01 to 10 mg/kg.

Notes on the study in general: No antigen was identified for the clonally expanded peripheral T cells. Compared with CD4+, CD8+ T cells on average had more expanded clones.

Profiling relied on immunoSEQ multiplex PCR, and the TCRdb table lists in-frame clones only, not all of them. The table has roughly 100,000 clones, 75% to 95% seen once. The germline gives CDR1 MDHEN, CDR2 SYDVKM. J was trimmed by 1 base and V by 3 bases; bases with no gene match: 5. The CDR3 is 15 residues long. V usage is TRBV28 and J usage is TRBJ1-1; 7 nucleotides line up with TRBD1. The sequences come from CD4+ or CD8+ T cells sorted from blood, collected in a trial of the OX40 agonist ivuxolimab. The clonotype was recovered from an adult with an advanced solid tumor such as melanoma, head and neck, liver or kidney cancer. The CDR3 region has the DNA TGTGCCAGCAGTTTTTCGGACAGGAGGAACACTGAAGCTTTCTTT. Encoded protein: CASSFSDRRNTEAFF.